The rows below give T cell receptor beta chains drawn from one sample of a study of shared clonotypes between healthy human individuals. Profiling relied on immunoSEQ multiplex PCR, and the TCRdb table lists in-frame clones only, not all of them. This table has 650,000 to 800,000 clones, 55% to 80% appearing once. The sample comprised memory CD4+ T cells sorted from blood. The receptors shown here come from a woman aged 30 to 39 in good health. CDR3s include the opening cysteine and the closing phenylalanine or tryptophan. A D gene is named only where the DNA matches it firmly. Rows may omit the clone size; those that give it use once, few, many or a size class.

V: TRBV18; size: once; D: -; J: TRBJ2-7; CDR3: CASSIPYEQYF; DNA: TGTGCCAGCTCAATACCGTACGAGCAGTACTTC
V: TRBV15; size: once; D: TRBD1; J: TRBJ1-1; CDR3: CATSRDPGTGGTEAFF; DNA: TGTGCCACCAGCAGAGATCCTGGGACAGGGGGCACTGAAGCTTTCTTT
V: TRBV28; size: -; D: TRBD1; J: TRBJ1-5; CDR3: CASSSGTGVPGEQPQHF; DNA: TGTGCCAGCAGTTCCGGGACAGGGGTACCGGGAGAACAGCCCCAGCATTTT
V: TRBV21-1; size: -; D: -; J: TRBJ2-3; CDR3: CASSTGTSGGDDTQYF; DNA: TGTGCCAGCAGCACCGGGACTAGCGGGGGAGACGATACGCAGTATTTT
V: TRBV29-1; size: -; D: -; J: TRBJ2-5; CDR3: CSVVQRGGVVVRETQYF; DNA: TGCAGCGTTGTACAGCGCGGCGGGGTGGTTGTTCGGGAGACCCAGTACTTC
V: TRBV10-1; size: -; D: TRBD2; J: TRBJ2-2; CDR3: CASSGANTGELFF; DNA: TGCGCCTCTAGCGGGGCGAACACCGGGGAGCTGTTTTTT
V: TRBV11-1; size: once; D: TRBD1; J: TRBJ2-7; CDR3: CASSSGQGYEQYF; DNA: TGTGCCAGCAGCTCGGGACAGGGCTACGAGCAGTACTTC
V: TRBV6-5; size: -; D: -; J: TRBJ2-7; CDR3: CASQGRVGGWYEQYF; DNA: TGTGCCAGTCAGGGGAGAGTCGGAGGCTGGTACGAGCAGTACTTC
V: TRBV11-2; size: -; D: -; J: TRBJ1-1; CDR3: CASSLGFEAFF; DNA: TGTGCCAGCAGCTTGGGGTTTGAAGCTTTCTTT
V: TRBV2; size: few; D: TRBD1; J: TRBJ1-2; CDR3: CASSDRGDFGYTF; DNA: TGTGCCAGCAGCGACAGGGGAGATTTTGGCTACACCTTC
V: TRBV11-2; size: -; D: -; J: TRBJ1-2; CDR3: CASSRAGPQGYTF; DNA: TGTGCCAGCAGCCGAGCCGGGCCTCAGGGCTACACCTTC
V: TRBV11-2; size: -; D: TRBD2; J: TRBJ2-7; CDR3: CASSKGASGGSFYEQYF; DNA: TGTGCCAGCAGTAAAGGGGCTAGCGGCGGCTCATTCTACGAGCAGTACTTC
V: TRBV11-2; size: few; D: TRBD2; J: TRBJ2-3; CDR3: CASSLALTSGGTQYF; DNA: TGTGCCAGCAGCTTAGCGTTGACTAGCGGCGGTACGCAGTATTTT
V: TRBV7-2; size: -; D: -; J: TRBJ1-1; CDR3: CASSLWGAGTEAFF; DNA: TGTGCCAGCAGCTTGTGGGGGGCCGGCACTGAAGCTTTCTTT
V: TRBV5-1; size: -; D: -; J: TRBJ2-7; CDR3: CASSPPASYEQYF; DNA: TGCGCCAGCAGCCCCCCGGCGAGCTACGAGCAGTACTTC
V: TRBV18; size: -; D: -; J: TRBJ2-5; CDR3: CASSPSGTKSQETQYF; DNA: TGTGCCAGCTCACCAAGTGGGACAAAATCTCAAGAGACCCAGTACTTC
V: TRBV30; size: -; D: -; J: TRBJ2-1; CDR3: CAWRLGWDNEQFF; DNA: TGTGCCTGGAGGTTGGGGTGGGACAATGAGCAGTTCTTC
V: TRBV28; size: -; D: TRBD2; J: TRBJ2-3; CDR3: CASSLGGSGTDTQYF; DNA: TGTGCCAGCAGTTTAGGCGGGAGTGGGACAGATACGCAGTATTTT
V: TRBV4-2; size: -; D: -; J: TRBJ2-6; CDR3: CASSQVYGGANVLTF; DNA: TGTGCCAGCAGCCAAGTCTATGGGGGGGCCAACGTCCTGACTTTC
V: TRBV5-1; size: -; D: -; J: TRBJ2-5; CDR3: CASSSSQETQYF; DNA: TGCGCCAGCAGTTCCTCCCAAGAGACCCAGTACTTC
V: TRBV9; size: -; D: -; J: TRBJ2-2; CDR3: CASGGYTGELFF; DNA: TGTGCCAGCGGGGGGTACACCGGGGAGCTGTTTTTT
V: TRBV4-1; size: -; D: -; J: TRBJ2-5; CDR3: CASSQVQGRETQYF; DNA: TGCGCCAGCAGCCAAGTGCAGGGACGAGAGACCCAGTACTTC
V: TRBV27; size: -; D: TRBD1; J: TRBJ2-7; CDR3: CASSARDRARAYF; DNA: TGTGCCAGCAGTGCCCGGGACAGGGCTCGGGCGTACTTC
V: TRBV5-4; size: few; D: TRBD1; J: TRBJ1-1; CDR3: CASSLRQGVNTEAFF; DNA: TGTGCCAGCAGCTTGAGGCAGGGGGTGAACACTGAAGCTTTCTTT
V: TRBV4-1; size: -; D: -; J: TRBJ1-5; CDR3: CASSRIPVYGSNQPQHF; DNA: TGCGCCAGCAGCCGAATCCCGGTATATGGTAGCAATCAGCCCCAGCATTTT
V: TRBV4-2; size: -; D: TRBD1; J: TRBJ1-3; CDR3: CASSRDRGSGNTIYF; DNA: TGTGCCAGCAGCCGGGACAGGGGCTCTGGAAACACCATATATTTT
V: TRBV6-6; size: -; D: TRBD1; J: TRBJ1-1; CDR3: CASSPGTVLEAFF; DNA: TGTGCCAGCAGTCCGGGGACAGTCCTTGAAGCTTTCTTT
V: TRBV28; size: many; D: TRBD2; J: TRBJ2-5; CDR3: CASSLLAGFQETQYF; DNA: TGTGCCAGCAGTTTGCTAGCGGGCTTTCAAGAGACCCAGTACTTC
V: TRBV6-5; size: -; D: TRBD1; J: TRBJ2-3; CDR3: CASSSRTGGGTDTQYF; DNA: TGTGCCAGCAGTTCAAGGACAGGGGGCGGCACAGATACGCAGTATTTT
V: TRBV18; size: -; D: TRBD1; J: TRBJ1-5; CDR3: CASSSSGGGNQPQHF; DNA: TGTGCCAGCTCATCCTCAGGGGGTGGTAATCAGCCCCAGCATTTT
V: TRBV14; size: -; D: TRBD2; J: TRBJ2-7; CDR3: CASSLGRAGLYEQYF; DNA: TGTGCCAGCAGCCTCGGGAGGGCCGGCCTCTACGAGCAGTACTTC
V: TRBV27; size: -; D: -; J: TRBJ2-7; CDR3: CASSRGPPGRDYEQYF; DNA: TGTGCCAGCAGTCGGGGACCTCCCGGGAGAGACTACGAGCAGTACTTC
V: TRBV6-1; size: -; D: TRBD1; J: TRBJ2-5; CDR3: CASSEGTGPETQYF; DNA: TGTGCCAGCAGTGAAGGGACAGGGCCTGAGACCCAGTACTTC
V: TRBV23-1; size: few; D: TRBD1; J: TRBJ1-2; CDR3: CASSPYYGQGPSNYGYTF; DNA: TGCGCCAGCAGTCCATACTATGGACAGGGCCCATCTAACTATGGCTACACCTTC
V: TRBV6-6; size: -; D: -; J: TRBJ2-7; CDR3: CASSYEGGSTYEQYF; DNA: TGTGCCAGCAGTTACGAGGGGGGCTCTACCTACGAGCAGTACTTC
V: TRBV28; size: -; D: -; J: TRBJ2-5; CDR3: CASSPSTGHEYF; DNA: TGTGCCAGCAGTCCCAGCACCGGGCATGAGTACTTC
V: TRBV2; size: many; D: TRBD2; J: TRBJ2-1; CDR3: CASSESGSSYNEQFF; DNA: TGTGCCAGCAGTGAGAGCGGGAGCTCCTACAATGAGCAGTTCTTC
V: TRBV5-1; size: few; D: TRBD1; J: TRBJ1-5; CDR3: CASSSGQGENQPQHF; DNA: TGCGCCAGCAGCTCGGGACAGGGGGAAAATCAGCCCCAGCATTTT
V: TRBV5-1; size: -; D: TRBD2; J: TRBJ2-1; CDR3: CASSALAGVVNEQFF; DNA: TGCGCCAGCAGCGCCTTAGCGGGAGTAGTGAATGAGCAGTTCTTC
V: TRBV2; size: -; D: TRBD1; J: TRBJ1-1; CDR3: CASSTGEDTEAFF; DNA: TGTGCCAGCTCGACAGGGGAGGACACTGAAGCTTTCTTT
V: TRBV10-2; size: -; D: -; J: TRBJ1-2; CDR3: CASIPVQGEGPNYGYTF; DNA: TGCGCCAGCATCCCGGTTCAGGGAGAAGGGCCTAACTATGGCTACACCTTC
V: TRBV7-2; size: -; D: -; J: TRBJ1-2; CDR3: CASSLVPGANVNYGYTF; DNA: TGTGCCAGCAGCTTAGTGCCAGGAGCTAACGTAAACTATGGCTACACCTTC
V: TRBV4-1; size: -; D: -; J: TRBJ1-3; CDR3: CASSQERGWENTIYF; DNA: TGCGCCAGCAGCCAAGAGAGGGGGTGGGAAAACACCATATATTTT
V: TRBV9; size: few; D: -; J: TRBJ2-5; CDR3: CASSAGRFQETQYF; DNA: TGTGCCAGCAGCGCCGGACGGTTCCAAGAGACCCAGTACTTC
V: TRBV27; size: -; D: TRBD1; J: TRBJ1-2; CDR3: CASAQAGAGGGYTF; DNA: TGTGCCAGCGCCCAGGCCGGGGCAGGGGGGGGCTACACCTTC
V: TRBV2; size: -; D: -; J: TRBJ2-3; CDR3: CASSGVQAETDTQYF; DNA: TGTGCCAGCAGTGGAGTCCAGGCAGAGACAGATACGCAGTATTTT
V: TRBV19; size: -; D: TRBD1; J: TRBJ2-1; CDR3: CASSPLTGTAPRSSYNEQFF; DNA: TGTGCCAGTAGCCCCTTAACCGGGACAGCCCCAAGGTCCTCCTACAATGAGCAGTTCTTC
V: TRBV30; size: few; D: -; J: TRBJ1-5; CDR3: CAWSVLREDQPQHF; DNA: TGTGCCTGGAGTGTACTTCGGGAGGATCAGCCCCAGCATTTT
V: TRBV11-2; size: -; D: -; J: TRBJ2-7; CDR3: CASSLVTRKGEQYF; DNA: TGTGCCAGCAGCTTAGTCACCCGGAAGGGGGAGCAGTACTTC
V: TRBV5-1; size: -; D: TRBD1; J: TRBJ2-7; CDR3: CASSFSPGQGGEQYF; DNA: TGCGCCAGCAGCTTTAGCCCGGGACAGGGAGGCGAGCAGTACTTC
V: TRBV4-1; size: -; D: -; J: TRBJ2-3; CDR3: CASSPQEITSTDTQYF; DNA: TGCGCCAGCAGCCCACAAGAGATCACCTCCACAGATACGCAGTATTTT
V: TRBV7-6; size: -; D: -; J: TRBJ1-2; CDR3: CASSPKGGGYTF; DNA: TGTGCCAGCAGCCCTAAGGGGGGAGGCTACACCTTC
V: TRBV28; size: -; D: TRBD1; J: TRBJ2-7; CDR3: CASRADRGVGEQYF; DNA: TGTGCCAGCAGGGCGGACAGGGGTGTTGGCGAGCAGTACTTC